The sequence of this TCR beta chain was determined in a study of blood T cell repertoires in COVID-19 (TCRdb year 2020). Some background on the complete study: The collaborator samples originated in the United States, Italy and Spain and spanned the acute and convalescent phases of COVID-19. The material from the prospective study consisted of cDNA or gDNA derived from T cells, B-cell-depleted T cells, or PBMCs. Subjects who had been exposed to COVID-19, were actively infected with it, or had recovered from it provided the deeply sampled blood TCRbeta repertoires that made up the dataset. The repertoires were released in a freely available public database intended as a resource for research on the immune response to SARS-CoV-2. Samples came from the ongoing ImmuneRACE study (first 160 participants) plus 1,254 subjects from 6 global collaborators. A de-identified subject ID, COVID-19 status, age in years and sex were almost always included in the sample metadata. Where HLA class I and class II types were available, the types were taken from metadata supplied by the sample provider, not from assay-based typing. Overall study outcomes, separate from this receptor: How much clinical and demographic metadata was included differed by source and by participant, and the metadata was provided uncurated.

Trimmed from V: 2 bases; trimmed from J: 4 bases; junction bases lacking a gene match: 5. The CDR3 contains 16 residues, cysteine and phenylalanine counted. Only the CDR3 DNA is retained, 48 bases long and in frame from the first base. Reading the germline V gene gives CDR1 KGHSH and CDR2 LQKENI. The immunoSEQ Assay, a bias-controlled multiplex PCR, was used to amplify TCRbeta CDR3 regions from genomic DNA. As for the original processing: Nucleated cell counts per sample were estimated from amplification of reference gene primers within the assay. To quantify the absolute abundance of each unique TCRbeta CDR3 rearrangement, sequence reads were collapsed and filtered. For each sample, productive Simpson clonality was calculated as the square root of Simpson's diversity index over productive rearrangements. Held by TCRdb, this immuneACCESS table contains in-frame sequences only and omits some clones. Under half of the omission traces to an unresolved V gene where checked; the cause of the rest is unknown. V and J calls and clone size are as listed in that table; D and trimming were resolved from the DNA. Here the sample has more than 50,000 clones; 75% to 95% occur a single time. The ten largest clonotypes hold approximately 8% of the sample.

The collaborating institutions used their own protocols to collect whole blood in K2EDTA tubes. For TCRbeta analysis, collaborator samples were shipped as frozen whole blood, as isolated PBMCs, or as DNA extracted from either sample type. Concerning this clone: The clone's antigen remains unknown. Within one base of it there is no much larger clone, and no base qualities were kept.

This receptor was taken from a woman aged 35 to 49 with active COVID-19. Sequencing was carried out using peripheral blood. The sequence is built from TRBV18 and TRBJ1-1; 12 central nucleotides agree with TRBD1. CDR3 region: CASSPGDRGRTTEAFF. The DNA sequence reads TGTGCCAGCTCACCAGGGGACAGGGGGCGAACCACTGAAGCTTTCTTT.